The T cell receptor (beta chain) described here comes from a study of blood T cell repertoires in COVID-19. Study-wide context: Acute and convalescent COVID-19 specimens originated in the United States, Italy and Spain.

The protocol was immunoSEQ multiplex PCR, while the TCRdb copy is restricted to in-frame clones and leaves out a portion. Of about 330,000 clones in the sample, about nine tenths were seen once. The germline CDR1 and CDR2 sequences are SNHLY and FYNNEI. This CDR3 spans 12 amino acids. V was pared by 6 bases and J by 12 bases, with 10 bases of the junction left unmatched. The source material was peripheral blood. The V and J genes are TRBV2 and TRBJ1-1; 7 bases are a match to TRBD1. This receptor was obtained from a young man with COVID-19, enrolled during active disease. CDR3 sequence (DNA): TGTGCCAGCAGCCTCCGACAGGGCCGAACTTTCTTT. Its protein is CASSLRQGRTFF.